This T cell receptor (beta chain) emerged from a study of cytomegalovirus exposure and HLA in healthy donors. This clone has a handful of counts. As yet, its antigen is unknown. Findings and limits, study-wide: Data from an earlier analysis indicated that most TCR beta V segments were productive either about 87% or about 30% of the time. Most subjects had HLA-A and HLA-B alleles reportedly predicted accurately by TCR beta sequences.

Germline V lookup: CDR1 SGHRS, CDR2 YFSETQ. V was clipped by 5 bases and J by 4 bases; unmatched bases: 14. CDR3 length: 19 amino acids. In the PCR, 60 Vbeta and 13 Jbeta primers were used. Sequencing used immunoSEQ multiplex PCR; TCRdb keeps in-frame clones, though not all of them. The table includes around 100,000 clones, around 79% detected once. This rearrangement joins TRBV5-1 to TRBJ2-5, with TRBD2 identical over 16 bases. The specimen was PBMCs. This clonotype was obtained from a man in his forties or fifties in good health and CMV-seropositive. CDR3 nucleotide sequence: TGCGCCAGCAGTTACCCCCTACCCGGGACTAGCGGGAGGGCAGAGACCCAGTACTTC. As protein: CASSYPLPGTSGRAETQYF. Using reference TRBV5-1 and TRBJ2-5 for the parts outside the CDR3, the full variable domain is KAGVTQTPRYLIKTRGQQVTLSCSPISGHRSVSWYQQTPGQGLQFLFEYFSETQRNKGNFPGRFSGRQFSNSRSEMNVSTLELGDSALYLCASSYPLPGTSGRAETQYFGPGTRLLVL.